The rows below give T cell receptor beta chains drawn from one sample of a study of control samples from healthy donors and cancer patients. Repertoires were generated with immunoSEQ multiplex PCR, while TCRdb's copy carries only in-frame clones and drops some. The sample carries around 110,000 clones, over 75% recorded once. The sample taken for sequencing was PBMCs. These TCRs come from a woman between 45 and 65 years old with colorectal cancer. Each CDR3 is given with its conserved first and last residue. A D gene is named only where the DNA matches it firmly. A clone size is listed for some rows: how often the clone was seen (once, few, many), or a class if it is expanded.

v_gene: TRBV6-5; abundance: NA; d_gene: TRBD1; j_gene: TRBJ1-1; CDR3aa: CASSYSWDREAFF; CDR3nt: TGTGCCAGCAGTTACTCTTGGGACAGAGAAGCTTTCTTT
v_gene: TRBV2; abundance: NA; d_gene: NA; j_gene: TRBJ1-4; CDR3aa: CASREGDLTNEKLFF; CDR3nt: TGTGCCAGCAGAGAAGGGGATTTAACTAATGAAAAACTGTTTTTT
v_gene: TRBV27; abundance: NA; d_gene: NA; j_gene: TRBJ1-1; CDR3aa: CASSLSVIGTEAFF; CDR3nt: TGTGCCAGCAGTTTATCGGTAATTGGGACTGAAGCTTTCTTT
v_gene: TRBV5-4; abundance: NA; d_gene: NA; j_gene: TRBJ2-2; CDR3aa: CASRGLDTGELFF; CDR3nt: TGTGCCAGCAGGGGGCTGGACACCGGGGAGCTGTTTTTT
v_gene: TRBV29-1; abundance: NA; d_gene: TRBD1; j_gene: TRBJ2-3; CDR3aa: CSVARQGLTDTQYF; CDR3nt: TGCAGCGTTGCAAGACAGGGGCTCACAGATACGCAGTATTTT
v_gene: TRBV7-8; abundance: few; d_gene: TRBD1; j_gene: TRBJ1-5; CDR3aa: CASSRLSDRAENQPQHF; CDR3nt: TGTGCCAGCAGCCGCTTAAGCGACAGGGCGGAAAATCAGCCCCAGCATTTT
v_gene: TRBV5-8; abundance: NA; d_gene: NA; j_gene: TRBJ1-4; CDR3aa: CASSFGSLRTNEKLFF; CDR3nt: TGTGCCAGCAGCTTTGGGTCCCTAAGGACTAATGAAAAACTGTTTTTT
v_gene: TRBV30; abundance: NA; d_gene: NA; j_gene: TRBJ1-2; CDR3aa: CACGRGSAGYTF; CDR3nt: TGTGCCTGCGGTCGAGGTTCAGCAGGCTACACCTTC
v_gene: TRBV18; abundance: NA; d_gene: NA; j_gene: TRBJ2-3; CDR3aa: CASSPSGAQSDTQYF; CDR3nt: TGTGCCAGCTCACCTTCCGGGGCCCAATCAGATACGCAGTATTTT
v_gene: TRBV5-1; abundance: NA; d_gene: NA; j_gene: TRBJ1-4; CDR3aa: CASRTEINEKLFF; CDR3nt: TGCGCCAGCAGGACAGAGATTAATGAAAAACTGTTTTTT
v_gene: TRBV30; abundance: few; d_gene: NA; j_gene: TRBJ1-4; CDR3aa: CAWSRPGNEKLFF; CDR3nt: TGTGCCTGGAGTAGACCGGGAAATGAAAAACTGTTTTTT
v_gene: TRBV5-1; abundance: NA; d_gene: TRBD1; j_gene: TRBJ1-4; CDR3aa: CASSPGQGITSGEKLFF; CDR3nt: TGCGCCAGCAGCCCCGGACAGGGGATTACGAGCGGTGAAAAACTGTTTTTT
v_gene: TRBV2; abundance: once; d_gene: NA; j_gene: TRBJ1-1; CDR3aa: CASRVLIAEAFF; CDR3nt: TGTGCCAGCAGGGTGCTTATTGCTGAAGCTTTCTTT
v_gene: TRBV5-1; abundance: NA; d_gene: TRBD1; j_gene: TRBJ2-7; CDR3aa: CASSQDRGLQYF; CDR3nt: TGCGCCAGCAGCCAGGACAGGGGGTTGCAGTACTTC
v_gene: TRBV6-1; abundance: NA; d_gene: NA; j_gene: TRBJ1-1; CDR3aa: CASSEAGGLAEAFF; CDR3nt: TGTGCCAGCAGTGAAGCCGGGGGCTTAGCTGAAGCTTTCTTT
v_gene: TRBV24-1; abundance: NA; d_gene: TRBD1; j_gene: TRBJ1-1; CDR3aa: CATSDGQGGVAFF; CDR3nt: TGTGCCACCAGTGATGGACAGGGGGGCGTAGCTTTCTTT
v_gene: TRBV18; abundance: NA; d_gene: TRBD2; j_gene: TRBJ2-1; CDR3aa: CASSRPSSGRGGEQFF; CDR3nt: TGTGCCAGCTCACGCCCCTCTAGCGGGAGAGGCGGTGAGCAGTTCTTC
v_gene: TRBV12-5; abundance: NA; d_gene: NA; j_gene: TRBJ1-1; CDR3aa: CASGLDRGRGPNPRVVGLTEAFF; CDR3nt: TGTGCTAGTGGTTTGGATCGGGGCCGGGGGCCGAACCCGCGGGTCGTAGGTCTCACTGAAGCTTTCTTT
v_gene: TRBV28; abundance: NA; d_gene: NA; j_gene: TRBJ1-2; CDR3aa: CASSLSPGFQYGYTF; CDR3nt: TGTGCCAGCAGTTTATCCCCTGGGTTTCAGTATGGCTACACCTTC
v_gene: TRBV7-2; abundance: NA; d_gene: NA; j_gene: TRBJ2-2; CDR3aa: CASSLLTGDTGELFF; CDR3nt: TGTGCCAGCAGCTTATTGACAGGAGACACCGGGGAGCTGTTTTTT